This T cell receptor (beta chain) was recovered during a study of OX40 agonist ivuxolimab in advanced cancers. General study points: In the 0.1-3.0 mg/kg groups, partial responders showed among the lowest expansion.

Regarding this clone: Its antigen remains unknown.

TCRdb's table, derived via immunoSEQ multiplex PCR, lists solely in-frame clones and lacks some. The table includes about 80,000 clones, approximately 92% detected once. V was cut by 0 bases and J by 1 base, with 3 bases left in between. The CDR3 runs 13 residues. Germline lookup yields CDR1 SGHTA and CDR2 FQGTGA. This material consisted of CD4+ or CD8+ T cells sorted from blood, taken in a trial of the OX40 agonist ivuxolimab. The origin of this receptor is an adult with an advanced solid tumor such as melanoma, head and neck, liver or kidney cancer. The rearrangement uses TRBV7-3 and TRBJ1-1; D is ambiguous. The CDR3 DNA is TGTGCCAGCAGCTTAACGAGGAACACTGAAGCTTTCTTT. This codes for CASSLTRNTEAFF.